The TCR beta chain described here comes from a study of cytomegalovirus exposure and HLA in healthy donors. As for the study in general: Unique TCRs from HLA-typed donors, around 79 million of them, were held in an early data release. Study-wide points: Previously analyzed data showed that most TCR beta V segments were productive at a frequency of about 87% or about 30%. As a later analysis revealed, most CMV-associated TCR beta chains appeared HLA-restricted.

The V gene lost 7 bases and the J gene lost 8 bases, with 12 bases spanning the gap. The CDR3 runs to 13 residues. Germline V lookup: CDR1 MNHEY, CDR2 SMNVEV (reference sequence). Primers for the PCR totalled 60 Vbeta and 13 Jbeta. Assay used: immunoSEQ multiplex PCR; TCRdb lists only in-frame clones, some missing. The sample gives 100,000 to 150,000 clones, 80% of which show up once; 4% is in the top ten. Details on this clone: What it binds is unknown.

The sample consisted of PBMCs. The V gene is TRBV27, the J gene TRBJ1-6; the D is unclear. The sequence was collected from a woman between 40 and 55 years old in good health and CMV-seronegative. The CDR3 nucleotides are TGTGCCAGCACCCTCTCCGCGGATTCACCCCTCCACTTT. Translated: CASTLSADSPLHF.